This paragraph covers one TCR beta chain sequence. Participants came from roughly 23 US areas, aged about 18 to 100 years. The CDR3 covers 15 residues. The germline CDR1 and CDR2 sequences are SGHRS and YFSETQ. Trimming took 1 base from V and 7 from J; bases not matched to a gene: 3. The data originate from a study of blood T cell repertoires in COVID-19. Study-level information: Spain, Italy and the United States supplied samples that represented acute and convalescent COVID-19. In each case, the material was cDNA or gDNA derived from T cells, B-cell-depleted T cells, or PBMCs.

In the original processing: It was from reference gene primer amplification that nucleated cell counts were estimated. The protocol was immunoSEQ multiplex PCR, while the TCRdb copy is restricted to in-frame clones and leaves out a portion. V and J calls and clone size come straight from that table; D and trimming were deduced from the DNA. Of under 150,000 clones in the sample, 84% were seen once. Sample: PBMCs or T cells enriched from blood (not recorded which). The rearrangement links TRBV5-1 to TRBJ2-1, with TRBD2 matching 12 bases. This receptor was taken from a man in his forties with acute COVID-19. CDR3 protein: CASSLTSGRHNEQFF. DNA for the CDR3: TGCGCCAGCAGCTTGACTAGCGGGAGGCATAATGAGCAGTTCTTC.